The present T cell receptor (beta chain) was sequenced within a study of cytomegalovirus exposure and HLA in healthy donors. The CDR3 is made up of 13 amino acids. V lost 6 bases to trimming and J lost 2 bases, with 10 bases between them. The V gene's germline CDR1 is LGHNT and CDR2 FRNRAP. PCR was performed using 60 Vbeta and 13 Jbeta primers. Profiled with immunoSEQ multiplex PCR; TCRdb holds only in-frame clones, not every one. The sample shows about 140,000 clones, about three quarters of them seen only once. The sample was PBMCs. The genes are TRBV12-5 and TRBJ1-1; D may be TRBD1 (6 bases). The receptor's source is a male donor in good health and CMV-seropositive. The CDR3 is CASGSTGNTEAFF. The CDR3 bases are TGTGCTAGTGGCTCGACAGGAAACACTGAAGCTTTCTTT.